The rows below give T cell receptor beta chains drawn from one sample of a study of vaccination effects on CD4 cells after COVID-19. The data were produced by immunoSEQ multiplex PCR, yet TCRdb's version contains in-frame clones alone and is incomplete. The data show under 80,000 clones, roughly 73% seen once. Their recognized antigens are unknown. The sample consisted of CD4+ T cells from PBMCs cultured with HIV peptides, taken before COVID-19 vaccination. Source of these receptors: a human donor who had a prior SARS-CoV-2 infection. Both conserved end residues are part of each CDR3. The order of the fields is clone size, D gene, V gene, J gene, CDR3 protein, CDR3 DNA. D genes are given only for firm matches. Expanded clones get a size class; other rows say once, few or many, or leave the size out.

-,TRBD1,TRBV19,TRBJ1-5,CASSTYGTVNQPQHF,TGTGCCAGTAGTACGTATGGGACAGTAAATCAGCCCCAGCATTTT
-,-,TRBV3-1/TRBV3-2,TRBJ2-1,CASSQDRVWGDEQFF,TGTGCCAGCAGCCAAGATCGAGTTTGGGGTGATGAGCAGTTCTTC
-,-,TRBV3-1/TRBV3-2,TRBJ2-2,CASSQDLGTGGAGELFF,TGTGCCAGCAGCCAAGATTTAGGAACAGGGGGGGCCGGGGAGCTGTTTTTT
-,TRBD2,TRBV5-1,TRBJ2-7,CASSPRLASGLSYEQYF,TGCGCCAGCAGCCCGAGACTAGCGTCAGGCCTCTCCTACGAGCAGTACTTC
-,-,TRBV9,TRBJ2-1,CASSVDSRTAGEQFF,TGTGCCAGCAGCGTAGATTCTAGAACAGCCGGTGAGCAGTTCTTC
-,-,TRBV5-1,TRBJ2-2,CASSFPTGELFF,TGCGCCAGCAGCTTTCCTACCGGGGAGCTGTTTTTT
-,TRBD2,TRBV11-3,TRBJ2-3,CASSLGLAGGDTDTQYF,TGTGCCAGCAGCTTAGGACTAGCGGGAGGGGACACAGATACGCAGTATTTT
-,TRBD1,TRBV13,TRBJ2-1,CASSATGGLGKFF,TGTGCCAGCAGCGCGACAGGGGGCCTAGGGAAGTTCTTC
-,-,TRBV5-4,TRBJ1-2,CASSAPPGRDYGYTF,TGTGCCAGCAGCGCCCCCCCAGGGCGGGACTATGGCTACACCTTC
few,-,TRBV5-1,TRBJ1-1,CASSLVRGVRTEAFF,TGCGCCAGCAGCTTGGTTCGGGGGGTGCGGACTGAAGCTTTCTTT
-,TRBD1,TRBV6-2/TRBV6-3,TRBJ1-1,CASSYQGDTEAFF,TGTGCCAGCAGTTATCAGGGGGACACTGAAGCTTTCTTT
-,-,TRBV9,TRBJ2-7,CASSVGGSGLYEQYF,TGTGCCAGCAGCGTAGGGGGGTCAGGCCTCTACGAGCAGTACTTC
few,TRBD2,TRBV4-2,TRBJ2-1,CASSQITGTSGNNEQFF,TGTGCCAGCAGCCAGATAACCGGGACTAGCGGGAACAATGAGCAGTTCTTC
-,-,TRBV7-9,TRBJ2-1,CASSPPVRRKNEQFF,TGTGCCAGCAGCCCCCCGGTACGGAGAAAAAATGAGCAGTTCTTC
-,TRBD1,TRBV2,TRBJ2-1,CASSGQGAYNEQFF,TGTGCCAGCAGTGGTCAGGGGGCCTACAATGAGCAGTTCTTC
few,-,TRBV7-7,TRBJ2-5,CASSSSPGETQYF,TGTGCTAGCAGCTCCTCCCCGGGGGAGACCCAGTACTTC
-,-,TRBV18,TRBJ2-2,CASSTTQRQDRQNTGELFF,TGTGCCAGCTCAACTACTCAACGACAGGACCGACAGAACACCGGGGAGCTGTTTTTT
-,-,TRBV5-6,TRBJ1-2,CASSGGDTPINYGYTF,TGTGCCAGCAGCGGGGGGGATACACCAATTAACTATGGCTACACCTTC
-,TRBD2,TRBV2,TRBJ2-7,CASRPRSGGYSYEQYF,TGTGCCAGCAGACCAAGGAGCGGGGGCTATTCCTACGAGCAGTACTTC
-,-,TRBV7-2,TRBJ2-7,CASSPSGTTSYEQYF,TGTGCCAGCAGCCCTTCCGGGACAACCTCCTACGAGCAGTACTTC
-,-,TRBV21-1,TRBJ2-7,CASSKEGTSLYEQYF,TGTGCCAGCAGCAAAGAAGGGACTAGTCTGTACGAGCAGTACTTC
-,-,TRBV30,TRBJ1-6,CAWSVLRNSPLHF,TGTGCCTGGAGTGTATTACGCAATTCACCCCTCCACTTT
-,-,TRBV19,TRBJ1-2,CASDNEGGYGYTF,TGTGCCAGTGATAACGAAGGGGGTTATGGCTACACCTTC
few,-,TRBV12-3/TRBV12-4,TRBJ2-7,CASSLDRFAEVYF,TGTGCCAGCAGCCTGGACAGATTCGCAGAGGTGTACTTC
-,-,TRBV6-1,TRBJ1-6,CASSDRGSYNSPLHF,TGTGCCAGCAGTGATAGGGGATCCTATAATTCACCCCTCCACTTT
-,TRBD2,TRBV24-1,TRBJ2-1,CATSAPAGEGGYNEQFF,TGTGCCACCAGTGCCCCTGCGGGGGAGGGCGGCTACAATGAGCAGTTCTTC
-,-,TRBV7-7,TRBJ2-7,CASTDTGTNGDEQYF,TGTGCTAGCACCGATACAGGGACTAACGGCGACGAGCAGTACTTC
once,-,TRBV5-1,TRBJ2-1,CASSLVTNNEQFF,TGCGCCAGCAGCTTGGTGACGAACAATGAGCAGTTCTTC
-,-,TRBV7-2,TRBJ2-7,CASRGTGEQYF,TGTGCCAGCAGGGGAACTGGGGAGCAGTACTTC
-,-,TRBV19,TRBJ1-4,CASSNGGTDNEKLFF,TGTGCCAGTAGTAACGGGGGAACAGATAATGAAAAACTGTTTTTT
-,-,TRBV6-6,TRBJ2-7,CASSFAGSYEQYF,TGTGCCAGCAGTTTCGCAGGGAGCTACGAGCAGTACTTC
-,-,TRBV27,TRBJ2-1,CASSLPQSRSYNEQFF,TGTGCCAGCAGTTTACCCCAATCCCGCTCCTACAATGAGCAGTTCTTC
-,TRBD2,TRBV3-1/TRBV3-2,TRBJ2-3,CASSQLAGVLSDTQYF,TGTGCCAGCAGCCAACTAGCGGGGGTCCTCTCAGATACGCAGTATTTT
-,-,TRBV18,TRBJ2-1,CASSPTLRGNEQFF,TGTGCCAGCTCACCAACACTCCGGGGGAATGAGCAGTTCTTC
-,-,TRBV19,TRBJ2-7,CASALGANSYEQYF,TGTGCCAGTGCCCTCGGGGCGAACTCCTACGAGCAGTACTTC
-,TRBD1,TRBV5-1,TRBJ2-7,CASSRDRGEQYF,TGCGCCAGCAGCCGGGACAGGGGCGAGCAGTACTTC
-,-,TRBV9,TRBJ1-1,CASSADSYTEAFF,TGTGCCAGCAGCGCGGACAGTTACACTGAAGCTTTCTTT
few,TRBD1,TRBV10-3,TRBJ1-5,CAIRGTVHNQPQHF,TGTGCCATCAGGGGGACAGTGCACAATCAGCCCCAGCATTTT
-,-,TRBV10-3,TRBJ2-3,CAISELGPNEADTQYF,TGTGCCATCAGTGAGTTGGGGCCCAACGAGGCAGATACGCAGTATTTT
-,-,TRBV4-2,TRBJ1-3,CASSQEASGGGNTIYF,TGTGCCAGCAGCCAAGAGGCGTCGGGCGGTGGAAACACCATATATTTT
-,-,TRBV3-1/TRBV3-2,TRBJ2-2,CASSLGTPGAGELFF,TGTGCCAGCAGCCTCGGGACACCAGGAGCCGGGGAGCTGTTTTTT
-,-,TRBV6-2/TRBV6-3,TRBJ2-5,CASSKGSGYQETQYF,TGTGCCAGCAGCAAAGGGTCCGGTTACCAAGAGACCCAGTACTTC
-,-,TRBV11-3,TRBJ2-3,CASSLVSSTDTQYF,TGTGCCAGCAGCTTAGTTAGTAGCACAGATACGCAGTATTTT
once,-,TRBV5-1,TRBJ1-5,CASSLAAGSQPQHF,TGCGCCAGCAGCTTGGCCGCAGGGTCTCAGCCCCAGCATTTT
few,TRBD1,TRBV2,TRBJ1-3,CASSQNRDRGNTIYF,TGTGCCAGCAGTCAAAACCGGGACAGGGGTAACACCATATATTTT
-,-,TRBV5-1,TRBJ1-1,CASSWGTPNTEAFF,TGCGCCAGCAGCTGGGGGACACCGAACACTGAAGCTTTCTTT
-,-,TRBV7-8,TRBJ1-2,CASSRVMVDTSSGTF,TGTGCCAGCAGCCGGGTTATGGTCGACACGTCGAGTGGCACCTTC
-,-,TRBV5-1,TRBJ2-3,CASSLGGGGRTDTQYF,TGCGCCAGCAGCTTGGGAGGAGGGGGCCGGACAGATACGCAGTATTTT
once,TRBD2,TRBV7-9,TRBJ2-1,CASSLALAGAYNEQFF,TGTGCCAGCAGCTTAGCATTAGCGGGGGCCTACAATGAGCAGTTCTTC
-,-,TRBV30,TRBJ1-5,CAWSVLGSNQPQHF,TGTGCCTGGAGTGTACTGGGTAGCAATCAGCCCCAGCATTTT
-,TRBD2,TRBV5-6,TRBJ2-1,CASSTPTSGTSPYNEQFF,TGTGCCAGCAGCACACCGACTAGCGGGACCAGCCCGTACAATGAGCAGTTCTTC
-,TRBD2,TRBV6-5,TRBJ2-7,CASRGGAGAREQYF,TGTGCCAGCAGGGGAGGGGCCGGGGCTCGCGAGCAGTACTTC
-,-,TRBV9,TRBJ2-5,CASSVAGSPKWETQYF,TGTGCCAGCAGCGTAGCGGGTAGCCCTAAGTGGGAGACCCAGTACTTC